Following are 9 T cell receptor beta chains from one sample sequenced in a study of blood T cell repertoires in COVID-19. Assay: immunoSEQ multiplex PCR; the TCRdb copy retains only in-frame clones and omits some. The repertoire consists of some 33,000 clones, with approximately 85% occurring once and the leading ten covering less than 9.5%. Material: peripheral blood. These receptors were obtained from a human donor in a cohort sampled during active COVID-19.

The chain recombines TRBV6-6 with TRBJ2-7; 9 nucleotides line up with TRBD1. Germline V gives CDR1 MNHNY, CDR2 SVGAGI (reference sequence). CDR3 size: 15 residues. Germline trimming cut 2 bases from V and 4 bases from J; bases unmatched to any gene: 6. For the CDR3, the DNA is TGTGCCAGCAGTTACCCGGGACAGGGTAGTTACGAGCAGTACTTC. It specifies CASSYPGQGSYEQYF.

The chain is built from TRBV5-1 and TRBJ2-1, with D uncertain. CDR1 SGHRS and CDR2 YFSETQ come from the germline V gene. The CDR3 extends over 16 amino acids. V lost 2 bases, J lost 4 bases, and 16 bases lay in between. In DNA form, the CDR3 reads TGCGCCAGCAGCTTCGGTAGTGGAGAAATATACAATGAGCAGTTCTTC. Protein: CASSFGSGEIYNEQFF.

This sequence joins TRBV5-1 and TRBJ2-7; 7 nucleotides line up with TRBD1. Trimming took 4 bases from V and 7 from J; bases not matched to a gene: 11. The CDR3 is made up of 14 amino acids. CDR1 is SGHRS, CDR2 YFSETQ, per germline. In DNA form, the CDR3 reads TGCGCCAGCAGCCCGGACAGGTTGGGCTTGGAGCAGTACTTC. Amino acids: CASSPDRLGLEQYF.

As DNA, the CDR3 is TGTGCCAGGCGGGACAGAACTGGAAACACCATATATTTT. Translated, it gives CARRDRTGNTIYF. V usage is TRBV5-8 and J usage is TRBJ1-3; TRBD1 aligns across 7 bases. V dropped 8 bases and J dropped 2; count of bases not matched to a gene: 4. CDR3 size: 13 residues. Germline CDR1 SGHTS, CDR2 YDEGEE.

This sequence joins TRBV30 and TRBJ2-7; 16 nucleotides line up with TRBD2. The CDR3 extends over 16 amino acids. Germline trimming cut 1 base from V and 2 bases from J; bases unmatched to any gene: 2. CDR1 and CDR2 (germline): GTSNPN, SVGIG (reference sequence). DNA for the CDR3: TGTGCCTGGAGTGGGGGGACTAGCGGGAGGGCCTACGAGCAGTACTTC. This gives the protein CAWSGGTSGRAYEQYF.

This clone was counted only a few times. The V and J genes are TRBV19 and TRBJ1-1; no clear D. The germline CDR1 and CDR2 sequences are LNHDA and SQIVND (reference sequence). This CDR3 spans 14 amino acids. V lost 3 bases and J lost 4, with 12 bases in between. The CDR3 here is CASSIQVFSTEAFF. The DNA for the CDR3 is TGTGCCAGTAGTATTCAGGTCTTCTCCACTGAAGCTTTCTTT.

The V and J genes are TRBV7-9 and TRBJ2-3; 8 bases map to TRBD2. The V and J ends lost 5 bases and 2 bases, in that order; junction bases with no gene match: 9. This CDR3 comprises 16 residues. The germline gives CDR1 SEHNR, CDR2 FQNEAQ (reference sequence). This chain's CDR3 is CASSVTLAGVTDTQYF. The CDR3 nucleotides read TGTGCCAGCAGCGTAACTCTAGCGGGCGTCACAGATACGCAGTATTTT.

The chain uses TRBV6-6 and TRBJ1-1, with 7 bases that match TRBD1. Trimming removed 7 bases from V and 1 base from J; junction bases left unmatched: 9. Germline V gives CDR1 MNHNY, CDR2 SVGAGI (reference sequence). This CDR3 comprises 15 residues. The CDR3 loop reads CASTQQGYGNTEAFF. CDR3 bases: TGTGCCAGCACCCAACAGGGGTACGGGAACACTGAAGCTTTCTTT.

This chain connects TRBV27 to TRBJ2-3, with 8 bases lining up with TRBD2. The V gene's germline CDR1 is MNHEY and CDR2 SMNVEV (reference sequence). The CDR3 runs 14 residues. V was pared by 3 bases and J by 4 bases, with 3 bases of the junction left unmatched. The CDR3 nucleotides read TGTGCCAGCAGTTTCGGGGGGGCGGCAGATACGCAGTATTTT. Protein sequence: CASSFGGAADTQYF.